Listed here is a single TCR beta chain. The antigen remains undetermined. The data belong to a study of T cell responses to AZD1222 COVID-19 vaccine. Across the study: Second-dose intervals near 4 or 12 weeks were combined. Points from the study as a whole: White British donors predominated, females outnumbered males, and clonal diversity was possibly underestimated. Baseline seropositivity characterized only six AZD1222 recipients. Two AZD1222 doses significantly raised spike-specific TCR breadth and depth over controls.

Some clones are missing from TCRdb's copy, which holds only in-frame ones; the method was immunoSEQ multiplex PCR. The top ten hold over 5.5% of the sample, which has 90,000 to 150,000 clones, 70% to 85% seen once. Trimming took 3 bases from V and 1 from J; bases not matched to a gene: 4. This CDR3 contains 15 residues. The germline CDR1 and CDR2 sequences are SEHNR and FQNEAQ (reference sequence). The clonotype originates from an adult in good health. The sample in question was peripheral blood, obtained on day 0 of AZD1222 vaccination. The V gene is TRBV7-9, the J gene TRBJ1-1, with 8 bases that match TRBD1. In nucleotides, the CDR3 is TGTGCCAGCAGCTTCGACACAGGGGGGAACACTGAAGCTTTCTTT. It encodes CASSFDTGGNTEAFF.